This TCR beta chain emerged from a study of blood T cell repertoires in COVID-19. As for the study in general: Both acute and convalescent COVID-19 samples were obtained from the United States, Italy and Spain.

V trimming: 5 bases; J trimming: 2 bases; junction bases outside the gene matches: 10. Germline-derived CDR1 and CDR2 are SGHTS and YDEGEE. This CDR3 contains 17 residues. Per the authors' pipeline: Counts of nucleated cells, estimated from reference gene primer amplification, were obtained. Assay: immunoSEQ multiplex PCR; the TCRdb copy retains only in-frame clones and omits some. The V and J calls and clone size were taken over from that table, and D and trimming were inferred from the DNA. This sample has 150,000 or so clones; 88% occur once, and the top ten carry 1% to 1.5%. Participants were aged about 18 to 100 years from 24 US areas.

The sequence derives from a woman aged 30 to 39 with acute COVID-19. The specimen sequenced was PBMCs or T cells enriched from blood (not recorded which). The chain joins TRBV5-8 to TRBJ2-6; TRBD1 matches at 7 bases. CDR3 sequence: CASSWRQGVAGANVLTF. In DNA, the CDR3 is TGTGCCAGCAGTTGGAGACAGGGTGTGGCTGGGGCCAACGTCCTGACTTTC.